What follows are 9 T cell receptor beta chains derived from one specimen sequenced in a study of cytomegalovirus exposure and HLA in healthy donors. This table comes from immunoSEQ multiplex PCR, and its TCRdb copy is limited to in-frame clones, with some not included. The profile covers 160,000 or so clones, with 86% appearing a single time and less than 3% taken by the ten largest. Sequencing input: PBMCs. The receptors derive from a young man in good health and CMV-seropositive.

The chain employs TRBV5-1 and TRBJ2-1; TRBD1 agrees at 8 bases. Germline V gene sequence: CDR1 SGHRS, CDR2 YFSETQ. The J segment lost 15 bases and the V segment lost 4 bases, leaving 6 bases of the junction unmatched. The CDR3 consists of 11 residues. The CDR3 here is CASSHGQGLFF. As DNA, the CDR3 is TGCGCCAGCAGCCACGGACAGGGATTGTTCTTC.

The chain is built from TRBV9 and TRBJ2-1; TRBD2 matches at 9 bases. Germline V gene lookup returns CDR1 SGDLS and CDR2 YYNGEE. The CDR3 has 15 amino acids. V was pared by 0 bases and J by 6 bases, with 4 bases of the junction left unmatched. The CDR3 bases are TGTGCCAGCAGCGTAGATCGCGGGGGGGGCAATGAGCAGTTCTTC. Translation gives CASSVDRGGGNEQFF.

This chain uses TRBV27 with TRBJ2-5, with D possibly TRBD2 on 6 matching bases. The CDR3 spans 15 residues. With 3 bases removed from V and 4 bases from J, the gap between germline ends came to 15 bases. In germline, CDR1 is MNHEY, CDR2 SMNVEV (reference sequence). CDR3 region: CASSLGGGSGETQYF. The CDR3 DNA is TGTGCCAGCAGTTTGGGTGGGGGGAGTGGAGAGACCCAGTACTTC.

The chain carries TRBV5-1 and TRBJ2-1; tentative D call: TRBD1 (6 bases). CDR1 and CDR2 from the germline V gene are SGHRS and YFSETQ. CDR3 size: 12 residues. The V end lost 8 bases, the J end lost 5 bases, and 11 bases lay between the germline ends. CDR3 nucleotides: TGCGCCAGATCGACAGGCGACAATGAGCAGTTCTTC. Amino acids: CARSTGDNEQFF.

The chain uses TRBV19 and TRBJ2-7; 7 bases map to TRBD1. This CDR3 has 13 residues. Unmatched junction bases numbered 5, after V lost 5 bases and J lost 4 bases. Germline V lookup: CDR1 LNHDA, CDR2 SQIVND (reference sequence). CDR3 DNA sequence: TGTGCCAGTAGTGACCGGACAGGATACGAGCAGTACTTC. This encodes CASSDRTGYEQYF.

The rearrangement joins TRBV9 to TRBJ2-1; 11 bases are a match to TRBD2. Per germline, CDR1 SGDLS and CDR2 YYNGEE. This CDR3 comprises 17 residues. V lost 3 bases and J lost 1; bases outside the gene matches: 6. The CDR3 DNA follows: TGTGCCAGCAGCGCTGGTCCTAGCGGGAGGTCCTACAATGAGCAGTTCTTC. It encodes CASSAGPSGRSYNEQFF.

The rearrangement links TRBV9 to TRBJ1-1; no firm D call. CDR1 is SGDLS and CDR2 is YYNGEE in the germline V gene. Trimming stripped 3 bases from V and 4 bases from J, with 13 bases between. The CDR3 runs to 14 residues. CDR3 nucleotides: TGTGCCAGCAGCGCGGGATACAGTTTCACTGAAGCTTTCTTT. Translation gives CASSAGYSFTEAFF.

The chain is built from TRBV9 and TRBJ2-1; perhaps TRBD1 as D (5 bases). Trimming took 0 bases from V and 10 from J, leaving 17 bases between them. The CDR3 length is 15 residues. Germline V gene sequence: CDR1 SGDLS, CDR2 YYNGEE. CDR3 sequence: CASSVEGAPGREQFF. For the CDR3, the DNA is TGTGCCAGCAGCGTAGAAGGGGCCCCCGGGCGGGAGCAGTTCTTC.

The V and J genes are TRBV30 and TRBJ2-1; D is undetermined. The CDR3 runs 13 residues. CDR1 GTSNPN and CDR2 SVGIG come from the germline V gene (reference sequence). V lost 6 bases, J lost 0 bases, and 9 bases lay in between. The CDR3 sequence is CACDTSSYNEQFF. The CDR3 coding sequence is TGTGCCTGCGACACAAGCTCCTACAATGAGCAGTTCTTC.